One sample yielded the 22 T cell receptor beta chains listed below, sequenced in a study of blood T cells in healthy people across ages. A J-beta primer mix and a sample-barcoded 5' primer were used in a second PCR of roughly 7 to 12 cycles. TCRdb used MiXCR to reprocess the 5' RACE reads, holding one entry per CDR3 protein. The table records around 500,000 distinct CDR3 sequences, around 27% of them present only once. The data were also submitted as part of a second study, on T cells of mothers and their children.

Sequencing was done on a sample of blood. Receptors originate from a boy aged 2-9 years in good health.

The rearrangement links TRBV5-1 to TRBJ2-1; TRBD1 aligns across 12 bases. The CDR3 totals 16 residues. CDR1 and CDR2 from the germline V gene are SGHRS and YFSETQ. The V segment lost 0 bases and the J segment 7 bases; nucleotides outside the gene matches: 5. The CDR3 here is CASSLDGTGGLNEQFF. The CDR3 DNA is TGCGCCAGCAGCTTGGACGGGACAGGGGGCTTAAATGAGCAGTTCTTC.

The chain employs TRBV13 and TRBJ1-1; D is uncertain. Trimming shortened V by 2 bases and J by 9 bases, and 10 bases separated the two germline ends. CDR3 length: 12 residues. The germline V gene encodes CDR1 PRHDT and CDR2 FYEKMQ (reference sequence). CDR3 sequence (DNA): TGTGCCAGCAGCTTAAACCGTGGCCAAGCTTTCTTT. Its translation is CASSLNRGQAFF.

This clonotype was recorded a few times. One junction end disagrees with the germline gene, perhaps due to a read error. This sequence joins TRBV10-3 and TRBJ1-2, with 7 bases lining up with TRBD1. The CDR3 is made up of 15 amino acids. Looked up from germline, CDR1 is ENHRY and CDR2 is SYGVKD. CDR3 in amino acids: CAIRPDSTGTSGHTF. The CDR3 DNA sequence: TGTGCCATCAGGCCAGATTCGACAGGGACCAGTGGCCACACCTTC.

On this clonotype itself: The junction and the germline gene differ at one end; a read error may be behind it. The chain couples TRBV5-1 to TRBJ2-3; D not certain. The germline gives CDR1 SGHRS, CDR2 YFSETQ. The CDR3 contains 14 residues. CDR3 protein: CTSSLEQTTDTQYF. The CDR3 DNA sequence: TGCACCAGCAGCTTGGAACAGACCACAGATACGCAGTATTTT.

The chain uses TRBV6-5 and TRBJ2-7; no clear D gene. Trimming removed 6 bases from V and 3 bases from J, with 12 bases in between. CDR1 and CDR2 from the germline V gene are MNHEY and SVGAGI. This CDR3 has 13 amino acids. The CDR3 sequence is CASSLRLSYEQYF. CDR3 in DNA: TGTGCCAGCAGCCTACGACTGAGCTACGAGCAGTACTTC.

The J gene is TRBJ2-5, the V gene TRBV3-1; D gene ambiguous. Germline V gene lookup returns CDR1 LGHDT and CDR2 YNNKEL (reference sequence). With 1 base removed from V and 0 bases from J, the gap between germline ends came to 6 bases. The CDR3 spans 14 residues. CDR3 nucleotide sequence: TGTGCCAGCAGCCAAGGGGTACACCAAGAGACCCAGTACTTC. It specifies CASSQGVHQETQYF.

With respect to this clonotype: Just one base apart from a much larger clone, this may be a read error. Without the conserved terminal phenylalanine or tryptophan, this CDR3 likely stems from a read error. The rearrangement joins TRBV6-1 to TRBJ1-4; 8 bases fit TRBD1. Losses at the gene ends were 3 bases for V and 7 bases for J; bases not matched to a gene: 4. Germline assignment: CDR1 MNHNS and CDR2 SASEGT. The CDR3 totals 14 residues. For the CDR3, the DNA is TGTGCCAGCAGTGATGGACAGGGTAGTGAAAAACTGTTTTCT. It specifies CASSDGQGSEKLFS.

This sequence joins TRBV4-1 and TRBJ1-2; 9 nucleotides match TRBD1. Germline values: CDR1 MGHRA, CDR2 YSYEKL. The CDR3 has 18 residues. With V trimmed by 1 base and J by 3 bases, 12 bases remained unmatched. CDR3 amino acids: CASSQAGDRVVNHYGYTF. CDR3 bases: TGCGCCAGCAGCCAAGCGGGGGACAGGGTCGTGAATCACTATGGCTACACCTTC.

This clonotype was observed a few times. The V call is TRBV24-1, the J call TRBJ2-5, with a weak D call TRBD2 (5 bases). Matching the DNA end better, TRBJ2-1 makes the J call doubtful. CDR1 and CDR2 from the germline V gene are KGHDR and SFDVKD. The CDR3 spans 14 residues. CDR3 in amino acids: CATSDRGWGNEQFF. The CDR3 DNA sequence: TGTGCCACCAGTGACCGGGGTTGGGGCAATGAGCAGTTCTTC.

This clonotype was seen more than once but under ten times. The chain links TRBV7-2 to TRBJ2-1; maybe TRBD2 (6 bases). V lost 1 base and J lost 6, with 13 bases in between. Germline loops: CDR1 SGHTA, CDR2 FQGNSA. The CDR3 has 15 amino acids. The CDR3 DNA reads as TGTGCCAGCAGCTTAGAGGCGGGGTGGGCCAATGAGCAGTTCTTC. Translated: CASSLEAGWANEQFF.

This clonotype was seen more than once but under ten times. The rearrangement links TRBV4-1 to TRBJ2-7, with 8 positions matching TRBD2. Germline V gene sequence: CDR1 MGHRA, CDR2 YSYEKL. The CDR3 length is 18 residues. The V gene end was trimmed by 5 bases and the J gene end by 1 base; junction bases not matched to a gene: 16. CDR3 loop: CASSKAPSTTSGSYEQYF. CDR3 DNA: TGCGCCAGCAGCAAGGCCCCTTCTACTACTAGCGGTTCCTACGAGCAGTACTTC.

This clonotype was seen just once. The chain uses TRBV19 and TRBJ1-6, with a tentative D call TRBD1 (5 bases). The V and J ends lost 5 bases and 5 bases respectively, with 10 bases between them. Germline V gene lookup returns CDR1 LNHDA and CDR2 SQIVND (reference sequence). CDR3 size: 14 residues. The CDR3 nucleotides read TGTGCCAGTAGTGACGACAGCCATAATTCACCCCTCCACTTT. Translation: CASSDDSHNSPLHF.

The genes are TRBV14 and TRBJ2-1; D remains unclear. V was pared by 1 base and J by 0 bases, with 13 bases between. This CDR3 comprises 17 residues. Looked up from germline, CDR1 is SGHDN and CDR2 is FVKESK. The CDR3 sequence is CASSQGTRLSSYNEQFF. The CDR3 DNA is TGTGCCAGCAGCCAAGGTACTCGACTTAGCTCCTACAATGAGCAGTTCTTC.

A few counts support this clonotype. J is TRBJ2-7 and V is TRBV19, with D perhaps matching TRBD1 or TRBD2 (5 bases each). The CDR3 totals 15 residues. V lost 3 bases, J lost 7 bases, and 19 bases lay in between. Germline CDR1 LNHDA, CDR2 SQIVND (reference sequence). The CDR3 here is CASSMGPTRTGEQYF. The CDR3 DNA reads as TGTGCCAGTAGTATGGGACCGACCCGGACGGGGGAGCAGTACTTC.

The V call is TRBV2, the J call TRBJ2-5; the D gene is possibly TRBD2 (6 bases). The CDR3 is made up of 13 amino acids. Germline V gives CDR1 SNHLY, CDR2 FYNNEI. Trimming removed 0 bases at V and 6 bases at J, with 8 bases between. The CDR3 region has the DNA TGTGCCAGCAGTGAAGCTAGCGGAAAGACCCAGTACTTC. Residues: CASSEASGKTQYF.

This rearrangement joins TRBV10-1 to TRBJ2-1; 10 positions agree with TRBD2. Germline trimming cut 2 bases from V and 7 bases from J; bases unmatched to any gene: 8. Germline CDR1 reads WNHNN; CDR2 reads SYGVQD (reference sequence). The CDR3 runs 16 residues. As DNA, the CDR3 is TGCGCCAGCAGTGAGGGGCCTAGCGGGAGTGGAAATGAGCAGTTCTTC. This translates into CASSEGPSGSGNEQFF.

This clonotype was seen a few times. The chain uses TRBV3-1 and TRBJ1-3; unclear D gene. Trimming took 2 bases from V and 0 from J, leaving 8 bases between them. Germline assignment: CDR1 LGHDT and CDR2 YNNKEL (reference sequence). The CDR3 is 15 residues long. CDR3 sequence: CASSQQFSSGNTIYF. The CDR3 nucleotides read TGTGCCAGCAGCCAACAGTTTTCCTCTGGAAACACCATATATTTT.

The chain has TRBV29-1 and TRBJ2-5; 9 bases match TRBD1. Germline V gene data show CDR1 as SQVTM and CDR2 as ANQGSEA. V gave up 7 bases and J gave up 5 bases; unmatched junction bases: 8. This CDR3 region has 13 residues. CDR3 sequence: CSASGTGLETQYF. DNA for the CDR3: TGCAGCGCATCCGGGACAGGGCTGGAGACCCAGTACTTC.

J is TRBJ2-7 and V is TRBV9, with 9 bases fitting TRBD1. This CDR3 is 15 amino acids long. V was clipped by 0 bases and J by 4 bases; unmatched bases: 5. CDR1 SGDLS and CDR2 YYNGEE come from the germline V gene. For the CDR3, the DNA is TGTGCCAGCAGCGTAGCAGGGACAGGGCAATACGAGCAGTACTTC. Residues: CASSVAGTGQYEQYF. Looking up the rest from reference TRBV9 and TRBJ2-7 gives the full variable domain: DSGVTQTPKHLITATGQRVTLRCSPRSGDLSVYWYQQSLDQGLQFLIQYYNGEERAKGNILERFSAQQFPDLHSELNLSSLELGDSALYFCASSVAGTGQYEQYFGPGTRLTVT.

The chain links TRBV12-3 or TRBV12-4 to TRBJ1-3, with D unresolved. V dropped 7 bases and J dropped 0 bases, with 4 bases sitting between them. The CDR3 covers 12 residues. CDR3 protein: CASINSGNTIYF. The CDR3 nucleotides are TGTGCCAGCATCAACTCTGGAAACACCATATATTTT.

The chain combines TRBV5-5 with TRBJ2-5, with 7 bases fitting TRBD1. The CDR3 runs to 13 residues. Trimming removed 4 bases from V and 11 bases from J; junction bases left unmatched: 11. Per germline, CDR1 SGHKS and CDR2 YYEKEE (reference sequence). This CDR3 is CASSQGDLREQYF. The CDR3 bases are TGTGCCAGCAGCCAGGGGGATCTGAGGGAGCAGTACTTC.

The genes are TRBV2 and TRBJ1-5; tentatively, D is TRBD1 (5 bases). V dropped 6 bases and J dropped 6 bases, with 12 bases sitting between them. Per the germline V gene, CDR1 is SNHLY and CDR2 is FYNNEI. The CDR3 spans 13 residues. CDR3 residues: CASRRGLGQPQHF. In DNA form, the CDR3 reads TGTGCCAGCAGGAGGGGCCTGGGTCAGCCCCAGCATTTT.